This TCR beta chain was identified in a study of identical twins. CDR1 MDHEN and CDR2 SYDVKM come from the germline V gene. This CDR3 is 17 amino acids long. With V trimmed by 6 bases and J by 4 bases, 17 bases remained unmatched. TCRdb reprocessed the 5' RACE reads via MiXCR and lists one record per CDR3 protein. The sample yields approximately 1.8 million distinct CDR3 sequences, 32% seen once. Comment on this clonotype: Its specificity is not known.

Study-wide results and limits: These conclusions were based on statistical analysis (cross-sectional, not following the same donors).

The genes are TRBV28 and TRBJ2-7; 8 bases are a match to TRBD2. This clonotype was obtained from a newborn girl in good health. Material: cord blood. The CDR3: CASSRIAGTSWTYEQYF. CDR3 nucleotides: TGTGCCAGCAGCAGGATAGCGGGAACCTCCTGGACTTACGAGCAGTACTTC.